A selection of T cell receptor beta chains follows, all from one sample in a study of response to subunit inactivated influenza vaccine. TCRdb reprocessed the RT-PCR reads with MiXCR, giving one entry per CDR3 protein. The table includes 650,000 to 800,000 distinct CDR3 sequences, around 14% detected once. The sequences come from PBMCs from blood, collected around two weeks before vaccination. The receptors were gathered from a man between 50 and 59 years old who received an inactivated influenza vaccine. CDR3s include the opening cysteine and the closing phenylalanine or tryptophan. D genes are given only for firm matches. The size field is filled for only some rows; it gives once, few, many or a size class.

j_call: TRBJ2-7; clone_size: few; d_call: TRBD2; v_call: TRBV20-1; cdr3_aa: CSASKASGSGNEQYF; cdr3_nt: TGCAGTGCAAGTAAGGCTAGCGGGAGCGGCAACGAGCAGTACTTC
j_call: TRBJ2-5; clone_size: few; d_call: -; v_call: TRBV3-1; cdr3_aa: CASSRTGIYQETQYF; cdr3_nt: TGTGCCAGCAGCCGAACAGGGATTTACCAAGAGACCCAGTACTTC
j_call: TRBJ2-2; clone_size: -; d_call: -; v_call: TRBV7-9; cdr3_aa: CATLMRELGELFF; cdr3_nt: TGTGCCACCCTGATGCGGGAACTCGGGGAGCTGTTTTTT
j_call: TRBJ2-4; clone_size: -; d_call: -; v_call: TRBV12-3/TRBV12-4; cdr3_aa: CASGTGSWNIQYF; cdr3_nt: TGTGCCAGCGGGACCGGGAGTTGGAACATTCAGTACTTC
j_call: TRBJ2-2; clone_size: -; d_call: TRBD2; v_call: TRBV6-2/TRBV6-3; cdr3_aa: CATFSGRLAGPAGELFF; cdr3_nt: TGTGCCACCTTCTCGGGACGACTAGCGGGACCCGCCGGGGAGCTGTTTTTT
j_call: TRBJ2-1; clone_size: few; d_call: TRBD2; v_call: TRBV6-2/TRBV6-3; cdr3_aa: CASTSRTKREGPYNEQFF; cdr3_nt: TGTGCCAGCACCTCGCGGACCAAGCGGGAGGGCCCCTACAATGAGCAGTTCTTC
j_call: TRBJ2-2; clone_size: few; d_call: -; v_call: TRBV6-5; cdr3_aa: CAGGARGGELFF; cdr3_nt: TGTGCCGGTGGGGCGCGGGGCGGGGAGCTGTTTTTT
j_call: TRBJ2-7; clone_size: many; d_call: TRBD1; v_call: TRBV7-2; cdr3_aa: CASSRDRSSYEQYF; cdr3_nt: TGTGCCAGCAGCCGGGACAGGAGCTCCTACGAGCAGTACTTC
j_call: TRBJ1-4; clone_size: -; d_call: -; v_call: TRBV11-2; cdr3_aa: CASSLAPTGNEKLFF; cdr3_nt: TGTGCCAGCAGCTTAGCCCCTACGGGAAATGAAAAACTGTTTTTT
j_call: TRBJ2-7; clone_size: -; d_call: -; v_call: TRBV12-3/TRBV12-4; cdr3_aa: CASSRSLYEQYF; cdr3_nt: TGTGCCAGCAGCCGGTCCCTATACGAGCAGTACTTC
j_call: TRBJ1-3; clone_size: few; d_call: TRBD1; v_call: TRBV20-1; cdr3_aa: CSASDTGGSGNTIYF; cdr3_nt: TGCAGTGCTAGCGATACAGGGGGCTCTGGAAACACCATATATTTT
j_call: TRBJ2-1; clone_size: few; d_call: TRBD2; v_call: TRBV6-1; cdr3_aa: CASSGSGRGGSYEQFF; cdr3_nt: TGTGCCAGCAGCGGCTCGGGGCGGGGGGGCTCCTATGAGCAGTTCTTC
j_call: TRBJ1-6; clone_size: -; d_call: TRBD1; v_call: TRBV10-2; cdr3_aa: CASRGQAPRYNSPLHF; cdr3_nt: TGCGCCAGCAGAGGACAGGCACCCCGCTATAATTCACCCCTCCACTTT
j_call: TRBJ2-7; clone_size: few; d_call: -; v_call: TRBV30; cdr3_aa: CAWSVSPGEQYF; cdr3_nt: TGTGCCTGGAGTGTATCGCCAGGCGAGCAGTACTTC
j_call: TRBJ1-5; clone_size: few; d_call: TRBD1; v_call: TRBV12-3/TRBV12-4; cdr3_aa: CASSIGTGHNQPQHF; cdr3_nt: TGTGCCAGCAGCATCGGGACAGGCCACAATCAGCCCCAGCATTTT
j_call: TRBJ2-2; clone_size: few; d_call: TRBD1; v_call: TRBV6-2/TRBV6-3; cdr3_aa: CASSRDRDFNTGELFF; cdr3_nt: TGTGCCAGCAGCCGGGACAGGGATTTTAACACCGGGGAGCTGTTTTTT
j_call: TRBJ2-1; clone_size: few; d_call: -; v_call: TRBV7-9; cdr3_aa: CASSPGHRSYNEQFF; cdr3_nt: TGTGCCAGCAGCCCGGGACACCGATCCTACAATGAGCAGTTCTTC
j_call: TRBJ2-1; clone_size: -; d_call: TRBD2; v_call: TRBV6-5; cdr3_aa: CASRWKGGGEQFF; cdr3_nt: TGTGCCAGCCGTTGGAAGGGCGGGGGTGAGCAGTTCTTC
j_call: TRBJ1-1; clone_size: -; d_call: -; v_call: TRBV20-1; cdr3_aa: CSARAGFLTEAFF; cdr3_nt: TGCAGTGCTAGGGCCGGGTTCCTGACTGAAGCTTTCTTT
j_call: TRBJ2-3; clone_size: few; d_call: -; v_call: TRBV2; cdr3_aa: CASSEGAQGSTDTQYF; cdr3_nt: TGTGCCAGCAGTGAGGGGGCGCAGGGAAGCACAGATACGCAGTATTTT
j_call: TRBJ1-2; clone_size: many; d_call: TRBD1; v_call: TRBV20-1; cdr3_aa: CSAWGQSSNYGYTF; cdr3_nt: TGCAGTGCTTGGGGACAGTCTTCTAACTATGGCTACACCTTC
j_call: TRBJ1-4; clone_size: -; d_call: -; v_call: TRBV30; cdr3_aa: CAWSLQRTEKLFF; cdr3_nt: TGTGCCTGGAGTCTACAGCGGACTGAAAAACTGTTTTTT